The 19 T cell receptor beta chains given below trace back to one sample, sequenced in a study of blood T cell repertoires in COVID-19. The repertoire was sequenced with immunoSEQ multiplex PCR; TCRdb's copy has only in-frame clones and lacks some. The table records fewer than 250,000 clones, around nine tenths of them present only once. Sequencing was carried out using peripheral blood. The receptors stem from a woman between 55 and 75 years old who had recovered from COVID-19.

The chain uses TRBV5-1 and TRBJ1-2; no definite D call. The length of the CDR3 is 12 residues. With 0 bases removed from V and 6 bases from J, the gap between germline ends came to 6 bases. Germline-derived CDR1 and CDR2 are SGHRS and YFSETQ. Here the CDR3 reads CASSLGADGYTF. CDR3 bases: TGCGCCAGCAGCTTGGGTGCGGATGGCTACACCTTC.

The chain joins TRBV5-1 to TRBJ2-7; the match to TRBD1 covers 7 bases. The V gene end was trimmed by 2 bases and the J gene end by 5 bases; junction bases not matched to a gene: 13. The CDR3 is 16 residues long. Germline CDR1 reads SGHRS; CDR2 reads YFSETQ. The CDR3 sequence is CASSLTGASRAHEQYF. CDR3 DNA: TGCGCCAGCAGCTTAACAGGGGCCAGTAGGGCCCACGAGCAGTACTTC. The whole variable domain, remainder taken from reference TRBV5-1 and TRBJ2-7, is KAGVTQTPRYLIKTRGQQVTLSCSPISGHRSVSWYQQTPGQGLQFLFEYFSETQRNKGNFPGRFSGRQFSNSRSEMNVSTLELGDSALYLCASSLTGASRAHEQYFGPGTRLTVT.

The chain's CDR3 is CASSLQFPAYEQYF. The CDR3 DNA sequence: TGTGCCAGCAGCTTGCAATTTCCGGCCTACGAGCAGTACTTC. V is TRBV7-2 and J is TRBJ2-7; D remains unclear. The CDR3 contains 14 residues. Per germline, CDR1 SGHTA and CDR2 FQGNSA. Trimming pared 3 bases from V and 2 bases from J, leaving 11 bases between.

This clone was detected once. This chain uses TRBV5-4 with TRBJ2-7; TRBD2 might be the D (6 bases). CDR1 and CDR2 (germline): SGHNT, YYREEE (reference sequence). This CDR3 comprises 15 residues. V was pared by 1 base and J by 0 bases, with 11 bases between. As DNA, the CDR3 is TGTGCCAGCAGCTTGTGGCGGGGAGGCTCCTACGAGCAGTACTTC. Protein product: CASSLWRGGSYEQYF.

This clone appeared a single time. V usage is TRBV7-8 and J usage is TRBJ2-5, with D possibly TRBD2 on 5 matching bases. This CDR3 comprises 15 residues. The germline V gene has CDR1 SGHVS and CDR2 FQNEAQ. Trimming cost V 2 bases and J 1 base, with 11 bases left between them. This CDR3 reads CASSLSGGGQETQYF. Written as DNA, the CDR3 is TGTGCCAGCAGCTTATCTGGCGGAGGCCAAGAGACCCAGTACTTC. Supplemented by reference TRBV7-8 and TRBJ2-5, the full variable domain reads GAGVSQSPRYKVAKRGQDVALRCDPISGHVSLFWYQQALGQGPEFLTYFQNEAQLDKSGLPSDRFFAERPEGSVSTLKIQRTQQEDSAVYLCASSLSGGGQETQYFGPGTRLLVL.

The chain couples TRBV10-3 to TRBJ2-1; 9 nucleotides agree with TRBD2. This CDR3 comprises 19 residues. In germline, CDR1 is ENHRY, CDR2 SYGVKD. Trimming removed 4 bases from V and 6 bases from J; junction bases left unmatched: 19. CDR3 region: CAISVNRLGGGASFNEQFF. DNA for the CDR3: TGTGCCATCAGTGTCAATCGTCTGGGCGGGGGGGCCTCGTTCAATGAGCAGTTCTTC.

This clone was seen many times. The chain joins TRBV28 to TRBJ2-7; no clear D gene. CDR3 length: 13 residues. Germline V gives CDR1 MDHEN, CDR2 SYDVKM. The ends were cut back, 6 bases at V and 0 bases at J, with 9 bases in the middle. Here the CDR3 DNA reads TGTGCCAGCAGCTCCCCGTTCTCCTACGAGCAGTACTTC. Protein: CASSSPFSYEQYF. Filled out from reference TRBV28 and TRBJ2-7, the complete variable domain reads DVKVTQSSRYLVKRTGEKVFLECVQDMDHENMFWYRQDPGLGLRLIYFSYDVKMKEKGDIPEGYSVSREKKERFSLILESASTNQTSMYLCASSSPFSYEQYFGPGTRLTVT.

V usage is TRBV9 and J usage is TRBJ1-2, with TRBD1 matching over 8 bases. Trimming removed 4 bases from V and 2 bases from J; junction bases left unmatched: 1. The CDR3 covers 13 residues. Germline V gene sequence: CDR1 SGDLS, CDR2 YYNGEE. CDR3 DNA: TGTGCCAGCAGCCGGGACAGGAACTATGGCTACACCTTC. It encodes CASSRDRNYGYTF.

The chain has TRBV3-1 (or the pseudogene TRBV3-2) and TRBJ2-7, with TRBD1 matching over 9 bases. CDR1 is LGHDT and CDR2 is YNNKEL in the germline V gene (reference sequence). The CDR3 has 16 residues. V shed 3 bases and J 4 bases; nucleotides not matched to a gene: 10. CDR3 coding DNA: TGTGCCAGCAGCCAGATGCCGGGACAGGGTTCGTACGAGCAGTACTTC. Translating it yields CASSQMPGQGSYEQYF.

The chain has TRBV5-1 and TRBJ1-4; 9 bases align to TRBD1. Germline V lookup: CDR1 SGHRS, CDR2 YFSETQ. CDR3 length equals 15 residues. The V segment lost 3 bases and the J segment 7 bases; nucleotides outside the gene matches: 7. The CDR3 region is CASSWVGQGGEKLFF. CDR3 sequence (DNA): TGCGCCAGCAGCTGGGTGGGACAGGGAGGTGAAAAACTGTTTTTT.

The rearrangement joins TRBV7-2 to TRBJ2-4; 8 bases are a match to TRBD2. J was trimmed by 0 bases and V by 2 bases; bases with no gene match: 9. Germline CDR1 SGHTA, CDR2 FQGNSA. This CDR3 has 18 residues. The CDR3 sequence: CASSLLATSATAKNIQYF. Written as DNA, the CDR3 is TGTGCCAGCAGCTTACTCGCGACTAGCGCCACAGCCAAAAACATTCAGTACTTC.

The rearrangement uses TRBV3-1 (or the pseudogene TRBV3-2) and TRBJ1-6, with D tentatively TRBD1 (6 bases). This CDR3 spans 13 amino acids. CDR1 and CDR2 from the germline V gene are LGHDT and YNNKEL (reference sequence). Trimming shortened V by 4 bases and J by 14 bases, and 15 bases separated the two germline ends. CDR3 sequence (DNA): TGTGCCAGCAGCCCGGAACCCCAGGGGACCCTCCACTTT. Its translation: CASSPEPQGTLHF.

V gene TRBV2 combines with J gene TRBJ2-7; the match to TRBD1 covers 7 bases. The CDR3 is 14 amino acids. Germline CDR1 SNHLY, CDR2 FYNNEI. The V gene end was trimmed by 3 bases and the J gene end by 1 base; junction bases not matched to a gene: 3. The CDR3 nucleotides read TGTGCCAGCAGTGATCAGGGGGTTTCCTACGAGCAGTACTTC. Protein product: CASSDQGVSYEQYF.

This clone showed up just a few times. V usage is TRBV19 and J usage is TRBJ2-7, with D maybe TRBD1 (7 bases). V lost 7 bases and J lost 2, with 12 bases in between. Per germline, CDR1 LNHDA and CDR2 SQIVND (reference sequence). The CDR3 spans 13 residues. Here the CDR3 DNA reads TGTGCCAGTAAACCAGGGGGGACCTACGAGCAGTACTTC. Translated, it gives CASKPGGTYEQYF.

V usage is TRBV2 and J usage is TRBJ2-1; tentative D call: TRBD1 (5 bases). Germline loops: CDR1 SNHLY, CDR2 FYNNEI. Trimming stripped 3 bases from V and 7 bases from J, with 16 bases between. CDR3 length: 15 amino acids. The CDR3 region is CASSESVRAGNEQFF. The CDR3 nucleotides read TGTGCCAGCAGTGAGTCGGTCAGGGCTGGAAATGAGCAGTTCTTC.

This clone was recorded a few times. CDR3 DNA sequence: TGTGCCAGTAGTGGGACAGGGGTCTCCAGATCCTACGAGCAGTACTTC. Translation: CASSGTGVSRSYEQYF. The V gene is TRBV19, the J gene TRBJ2-7; 10 nucleotides match TRBD1. J lost 1 base, V lost 5 bases, and 8 bases had no gene match. CDR3 size: 16 residues. Germline CDR1 and CDR2: LNHDA and SQIVND (reference sequence).

The CDR3 nucleotides read TGTGCCAGCAGCTTTTCAGAGGGACAGGGGAGGAACGAGCAGTACTTC. Translating gives CASSFSEGQGRNEQYF. The chain couples TRBV5-4 to TRBJ2-7; 10 bases align to TRBD1. The germline gives CDR1 SGHNT, CDR2 YYREEE (reference sequence). V trimming: 2 bases; J trimming: 5 bases; junction bases outside the gene matches: 10. This CDR3 contains 16 residues.

V usage is TRBV21-1 and J usage is TRBJ2-2; the D call TRBD1 from the table was never checked on the DNA. TRBV21-1 is a listed pseudogene. The CDR3 has 21 residues. The chain's CDR3 is CASSKEVGRAPLFPDTGELFF. The DNA for the CDR3 is TGTGCCAGCAGCAAAGAGGTGGGCAGGGCCCCCCTTTTTCCGGACACCGGGGAGCTGTTTTTT.

The rearrangement joins TRBV5-1 to TRBJ1-5; D unclear. Germline values: CDR1 SGHRS, CDR2 YFSETQ. V lost 4 bases to trimming and J lost 7 bases, with 15 bases between them. The CDR3 has 14 residues. The DNA for the CDR3 is TGCGCCAGCAGCACAGACCCCAGAGGGCAGCCCCAGCATTTT. Translated, it gives CASSTDPRGQPQHF.